This T cell receptor beta chain was obtained from a study of blood T cell repertoires in COVID-19. Overall study: Whether acute or convalescent, the COVID-19 samples came from the United States, Italy and Spain. In each case, the material was cDNA or gDNA derived from T cells, B-cell-depleted T cells, or PBMCs.

The method was immunoSEQ multiplex PCR; TCRdb's version includes in-frame clones alone and lacks a portion of them. This sample has about 79,000 clones, with roughly 90% found just once. CDR1 is MNHEY, CDR2 SVGEGT, per germline. Trimming removed 6 bases from V and 4 bases from J, with 13 bases in between. The CDR3 covers 14 residues. The chain employs TRBV6-2 or TRBV6-3 and TRBJ1-5, with a weak D call TRBD1 (5 bases). The sequencing input was peripheral blood. The origin of this receptor is a man aged 45-60 years with active COVID-19. The CDR3 coding sequence is TGTGCCAGCAGCCGACAGTCCCCTAATCAGCCCCAGCATTTT. This sequence encodes CASSRQSPNQPQHF.